This entry describes one TCR beta chain. No antigen is known for it. This sample is part of a study of CD8 T cells in ankylosing spondylitis. Study-level results: Certain motif variants had earlier appeared in reactive arthritis synovial fluid and blood. Disease-linked clones were CD8+ and relatively rare in peripheral blood. Seemingly distinctive of ankylosing spondylitis blood was a TCR beta motif formed by eight highly homologous variants.

The authors made TCR beta libraries by quantitative 5'-RACE with molecular barcodes. Using its own MiXCR run on the 5' RACE reads, TCRdb lists one record per CDR3 protein. The sample gives roughly 30,000 distinct CDR3 sequences, more than 30% of which show up once; about 41% is in the top ten. V gave up 4 bases and J gave up 4 bases; unmatched junction bases: 5. The germline V gene encodes CDR1 SGHRS and CDR2 YFSETQ. This CDR3 is built from 15 residues. The rearrangement uses TRBV5-1 and TRBJ2-7, with 13 bases identical to TRBD2. The clonotype comes from a male donor with ankylosing spondylitis. Sequences were obtained from synovial fluid, either unsorted or a sorted T cell fraction (not recorded which). The CDR3, as DNA: TGCGCCAGCAGCGAGGGGACTAGCGGGACATACGAGCAGTACGTC. This translates into CASSEGTSGTYEQYV.